This T cell receptor (beta chain) originates from a study of pediatric ulcerative colitis. Whole-study findings and limits: Blood-rectal clonal overlap within each person was significantly higher in ulcerative colitis patients than controls. A couple of patients had blood samples with substantially reduced template counts. Rectal repertoires separated controls, mild-moderate and acute severe colitis.

In the case of this clone: The antigen remains undetermined.

Up to 500,000 reads were sequenced per sample. Data came from immunoSEQ multiplex PCR; TCRdb stores just in-frame clones and leaves some out. The profile shows 30,000 to 45,000 clones, about 80% of them singletons. Rectal tissue came from one to two pinch biopsies taken at colonoscopy. Sequenced input: gut tissue. This receptor was taken from a boy younger than 18 with moderate ulcerative colitis.

The CDR3 loop reads CASSPIETRSTGELFF. The CDR3, as DNA: TGTGCCAGCAGCCCTATCGAGACTAGGTCGACCGGGGAGCTGTTTTTT. This chain connects TRBV5-4 to TRBJ2-2, with a possible D match to TRBD2 (6 bases). The V end lost 4 bases, the J end lost 5 bases, and 18 bases lay between the germline ends. CDR3 length equals 16 residues. Germline V gene sequence: CDR1 SGHNT, CDR2 YYREEE (reference sequence).